This record concerns one T cell receptor beta chain sequence. What this receptor recognizes is not known. Per-nucleotide qualities are absent, and no much larger clonotype sits a single base away. This sample was included in a study of T cell responses to AZD1222 COVID-19 vaccine (dated by TCRdb to the early 2020s). For the study in its entirety: Because spike-specific TCR depth and breadth did not differ between the two schedules, AZD1222 recipients who got a second dose at roughly 4 weeks were pooled with those who got a second dose at roughly 12 weeks. Trial participants were enrolled into age subgroups of 18-55, 56-69 and 70-plus years, which contained 148, 28 and 57 TCR-sequenced participants, respectively. A total of around 240 trial participants underwent TCR sequencing, of whom nearly 210 had received two doses of AZD1222 and 26 had received two doses of the MenACWY control vaccine.

The time point label for this specimen denotes: baseline before first vaccination. Vaccinee samples were obtained from the UK trials COV001 and COV002, which included a single-blind randomized controlled phase 2/3 trial of AZD1222 (ChAdOx1 nCoV-19) in healthy adults. For TCRbeta chain sequencing, PBMC samples were collected from trial participants at day 0 and at day 28 after the second dose. Study-wide findings and limitations: Participants were mostly white British, with more females than males. The authors suggested clonal diversity may have been underestimated. The 56-69-year group was small, and its depth increase did not reach significance, likely because of low power. Conclusions about previously exposed vaccinees were limited because only six or seven AZD1222 recipients were SARS-CoV-2 seropositive at baseline. Reportedly, almost half of the unique spike-specific TCRs recognized epitopes lying outside the regions that are mutated in the B.1.351 and B.1.1.7 variants. Spike-specific TCR breadth and depth rose significantly after two AZD1222 doses compared with day 0 and with MenACWY recipients. Because no day 14 peak-response samples were available, the repertoires could be characterized only after the peak T cell response. The whole spike protein was spanned by vaccine-associated CD4 TCRs, and dominant responses were seen in regions 160-218 and 743-854.

The CDR3 regions of human TCRbeta chains were subjected to immunosequencing. The authors processed their data as follows. Repertoire TCRs were checked for matches against a reference library of SARS-CoV-2-specific TCRs that had been generated using the MIRA antigen-specificity platform. Breadth was defined as the fraction of unique TCRs that were SARS-CoV-2-associated. Depth was defined as the fraction of total T cells that were SARS-CoV-2-associated. Using the MIRA data, every spike-specific TCR was mapped to the spike region that the TCR reacted to and assigned to either a CD4 or a CD8 class. Log10-transformed breadth and depth values were compared by one-way ANOVA with Sidak's multiple comparisons tests. TCRdb stores this immuneACCESS table with in-frame sequences only. Part of the clones is absent; in the studies checked, under half of the shortfall reflects unresolved V genes, and no reason is known for the rest. The V and J calls and the clone size are those of that table, but D and trimming were determined from the DNA. Present in this sample are 85,000 to 90,000 clones, roughly 90% of which were seen just once. In total, the top ten clones hold 2% to 2.5% of the sample.

The junction carries 11 bases between V and J, which are trimmed by 4 bases and 2 bases respectively. From its cysteine to its phenylalanine, the CDR3 spans 15 amino acids. Only the CDR3 portion is preserved as DNA: 45 bases, with reading frame beginning at the first base. For CDR1 and CDR2, the germline V gene lists SNHLY and FYNNEI. The sequence came from an adult in good health. The sequences come from peripheral blood, collected on day 0 of AZD1222 vaccination. Recombination linked TRBV2 to TRBJ2-2; the D segment could be TRBD2, given 5 matching bases. The CDR3 region has the sequence CASSVGAANTGELFF. The base sequence is TGTGCCAGCAGTGTTGGAGCGGCCAACACCGGGGAGCTGTTTTTT.